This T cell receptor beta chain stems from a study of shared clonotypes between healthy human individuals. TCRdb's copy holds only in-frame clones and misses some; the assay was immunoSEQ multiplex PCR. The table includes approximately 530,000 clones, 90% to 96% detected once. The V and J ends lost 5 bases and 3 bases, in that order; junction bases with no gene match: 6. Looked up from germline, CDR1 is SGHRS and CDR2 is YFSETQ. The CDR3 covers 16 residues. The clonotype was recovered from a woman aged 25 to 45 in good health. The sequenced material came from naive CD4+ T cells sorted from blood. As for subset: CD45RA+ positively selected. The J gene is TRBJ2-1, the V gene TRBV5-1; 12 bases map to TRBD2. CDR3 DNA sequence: TGCGCCAGCAGTTGGACTAGCGGGACCCTCTACAATGAGCAGTTCTTC. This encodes CASSWTSGTLYNEQFF.